This passage covers 29 T cell receptor beta chains from one sample sequenced in a study of blood T cell repertoires in COVID-19. Sequenced by immunoSEQ multiplex PCR; TCRdb stores in-frame clones only, minus some. The sample carries approximately 280,000 clones, around 88% recorded once. What was sequenced was peripheral blood. All receptors derive from a woman younger than 45 who had recovered from COVID-19.

The chain carries TRBV28 and TRBJ1-2; weak D call: TRBD1 (6 bases). Trimming stripped 5 bases from V and 2 bases from J, with 12 bases between. This CDR3 region has 14 residues. The germline gives CDR1 MDHEN, CDR2 SYDVKM. CDR3 amino acids: CASSIGGPNYGYTF. In DNA, the CDR3 is TGTGCCAGCAGTATAGGGGGACCCAACTATGGCTACACCTTC.

This chain links TRBV11-2 with TRBJ2-7, with 7 bases aligning to TRBD2. The CDR3 has 17 amino acids. V shed 1 base and J 0 bases; nucleotides not matched to a gene: 9. Germline V lookup: CDR1 SGHAT, CDR2 FQNNGV. This CDR3 is CASSLGLKGGSSYEQYF. The CDR3 DNA reads TGTGCCAGCAGCTTAGGACTGAAGGGAGGGAGCTCCTACGAGCAGTACTTC.

The chain recombines TRBV4-3 with TRBJ2-7; 12 bases fit TRBD2. Losses at the gene ends were 1 base for V and 7 bases for J; bases not matched to a gene: 8. The CDR3 spans 16 residues. In germline, CDR1 is LGHNA, CDR2 YSLEER. DNA for the CDR3: TGCGCCAGCAGCCAAGGCCCACGACTAGCGGGAGCTGAGCAGTACTTC. Its protein is CASSQGPRLAGAEQYF.

The V call is TRBV5-5, the J call TRBJ1-3; D remains ambiguous. This CDR3 contains 17 residues. CDR1 and CDR2 from the germline V gene are SGHKS and YYEKEE (reference sequence). V was pared by 0 bases and J by 0 bases, with 13 bases between. The CDR3 nucleotides read TGTGCCAGCAGCTTGGCTCAGGAATTACGCTCTGGAAACACCATATATTTT. Its translation: CASSLAQELRSGNTIYF.

V and J are TRBV6-5 and TRBJ1-1; TRBD1 matches at 8 bases. Trimming cost V 6 bases and J 11 bases; bases outside gene matches: 8. The CDR3 covers 12 residues. Germline V gives CDR1 MNHEY, CDR2 SVGAGI. The CDR3 nucleotides are TGTGCCAGCAGGCAGGGGGCGTTGGATGCTTTCTTT. This sequence encodes CASRQGALDAFF.

Here the CDR3 DNA reads TGTGCCAGCAGCCCCCGGGAGTCAAATTCACCCCTCCACTTT. The encoded protein is CASSPRESNSPLHF. The V and J genes are TRBV11-2 and TRBJ1-6; no firm D call. Germline CDR1 and CDR2: SGHAT and FQNNGV. The CDR3 has 14 amino acids. Trimming pared 5 bases from V and 7 bases from J, leaving 12 bases between.

This chain uses TRBV9 with TRBJ1-1; D might be TRBD1 (6 bases). V gave up 0 bases and J gave up 4 bases, with 13 bases separating them. The CDR3 extends over 15 amino acids. From germline, CDR1 is SGDLS and CDR2 YYNGEE. The CDR3 DNA reads as TGTGCCAGCAGCGTAGATCAGGGGCTCAGCACTGAAGCTTTCTTT. Translated, it gives CASSVDQGLSTEAFF. The full variable domain, completed using reference TRBV9 and TRBJ1-1, is DSGVTQTPKHLITATGQRVTLRCSPRSGDLSVYWYQQSLDQGLQFLIQYYNGEERAKGNILERFSAQQFPDLHSELNLSSLELGDSALYFCASSVDQGLSTEAFFGQGTRLTVV.

The V gene is TRBV10-3, the J gene TRBJ2-1; 10 bases fit TRBD1. The junction had 7 bases not matched to a gene; V was cut back by 10 bases and J by 4 bases. The CDR3 is made up of 14 amino acids. Germline assignment: CDR1 ENHRY and CDR2 SYGVKD. CDR3 nucleotides: TGTGCCACTGGAGGACAGGGGGATTACAATGAGCAGTTCTTC. Translation: CATGGQGDYNEQFF.

The J gene is TRBJ2-7, the V gene TRBV4-1, with 13 bases aligning to TRBD2. V lost 0 bases and J lost 3; bases outside the gene matches: 8. The germline gives CDR1 MGHRA, CDR2 YSYEKL. The CDR3 extends over 18 amino acids. The CDR3 spells CASSQDLRTSGSFYEQYF. For the CDR3, the DNA is TGCGCCAGCAGCCAAGATCTTCGGACTAGCGGGAGCTTCTACGAGCAGTACTTC.

This clone occurred many times. The chain employs TRBV4-1 and TRBJ1-3, with D tentatively TRBD1 (6 bases). CDR3 size: 12 residues. Germline CDR1 and CDR2: MGHRA and YSYEKL. Trimming removed 2 bases from V and 7 bases from J, with 6 bases in between. The CDR3 region is CASSQQGNTIYF. The CDR3 nucleotides are TGCGCCAGCAGCCAACAGGGGAACACCATATATTTT.

The chain recombines TRBV9 with TRBJ1-2; 8 bases are shared with TRBD1. This CDR3 spans 15 amino acids. CDR1 is SGDLS and CDR2 is YYNGEE in the germline V gene. V lost 1 base, J lost 1 base, and 3 bases stayed unmatched. The CDR3 coding sequence is TGTGCCAGCAGCGTATCACAGGGGGGTAACTATGGCTACACCTTC. Amino acid sequence: CASSVSQGGNYGYTF. Based on the CDR3 plus reference TRBV9 and TRBJ1-2, the full variable domain is DSGVTQTPKHLITATGQRVTLRCSPRSGDLSVYWYQQSLDQGLQFLIQYYNGEERAKGNILERFSAQQFPDLHSELNLSSLELGDSALYFCASSVSQGGNYGYTFGSGTRLTVV.

The chain carries TRBV4-2 and TRBJ2-7; 7 bases agree with TRBD1. Germline CDR1 reads LGHNA; CDR2 reads YNFKEQ. V was pared by 8 bases and J by 2 bases, with 12 bases of the junction left unmatched. The CDR3 has 15 amino acids. The CDR3 loop reads CASQPGRGQTYEQYF. In DNA, the CDR3 is TGTGCCAGCCAGCCGGGCAGGGGACAGACCTACGAGCAGTACTTC.

The gene calls are TRBV10-3 and TRBJ2-5, with TRBD1 matching 10 bases. Germline V gene data show CDR1 as ENHRY and CDR2 as SYGVKD. The CDR3 loop spans 15 amino acids. V lost 0 bases and J lost 5; bases outside the gene matches: 3. This CDR3 is CAISESADRGETQYF. CDR3 coding DNA: TGTGCCATCAGTGAGTCGGCGGACAGGGGGGAGACCCAGTACTTC.

The chain couples TRBV7-2 to TRBJ2-1; D is possibly TRBD2 (6 bases). The length of the CDR3 is 16 residues. Germline V gene data show CDR1 as SGHTA and CDR2 as FQGNSA. Trimming stripped 4 bases from V and 4 bases from J, with 17 bases between. The CDR3 reads CASSSRASGQYNEQFF. In nucleotides, the CDR3 is TGTGCCAGCAGCTCCCGGGCCAGCGGGCAATACAATGAGCAGTTCTTC.

This clone came up a few times. The gene calls are TRBV5-1 and TRBJ1-6, with TRBD1 matching over 7 bases. V was clipped by 1 base and J by 6 bases; unmatched bases: 1. The CDR3 is made up of 14 amino acids. Germline CDR1 reads SGHRS; CDR2 reads YFSETQ. For the CDR3, the DNA is TGCGCCAGCAGCTTGAACAGGGGTAATTCACCCCTCCACTTT. Its protein is CASSLNRGNSPLHF. Complete variable domain (other parts from reference TRBV5-1 and TRBJ1-6): KAGVTQTPRYLIKTRGQQVTLSCSPISGHRSVSWYQQTPGQGLQFLFEYFSETQRNKGNFPGRFSGRQFSNSRSEMNVSTLELGDSALYLCASSLNRGNSPLHFGNGTRLTVT.

This chain's CDR3 is CASSLFPLTGWGRHNEKLFF. In DNA form, the CDR3 reads TGTGCCAGCAGTTTATTCCCGCTGACAGGGTGGGGAAGGCATAATGAAAAACTGTTTTTT. This rearrangement joins TRBV27 to TRBJ1-4, with 7 positions matching TRBD1. The V gene's germline CDR1 is MNHEY and CDR2 SMNVEV (reference sequence). This CDR3 region has 20 residues. V lost 1 base, J lost 4 bases, and 18 bases stayed unmatched.

The chain recombines TRBV6-5 with TRBJ1-1; possibly TRBD1 for D (5 bases). V was clipped by 0 bases and J by 10 bases, with 12 bases between them. This CDR3 is 13 amino acids long. The germline gives CDR1 MNHEY, CDR2 SVGAGI. The CDR3 DNA sequence: TGTGCCAGCAGTTACTCATCCGGGGGAAGAGCTTTCTTT. As protein: CASSYSSGGRAFF.

This clone is a singleton in its sample. This rearrangement joins TRBV29-1 to TRBJ2-2; a weak D match, TRBD2 (6 bases). Per germline, CDR1 SQVTM and CDR2 ANQGSEA. The CDR3 is 14 amino acids. Trimming pared 6 bases from V and 0 bases from J, leaving 11 bases between. CDR3 nucleotide sequence: TGCAGCGTCTTCCGCGGGGCGAACACCGGGGAGCTGTTTTTT. Translated: CSVFRGANTGELFF.

Only a few counts were recorded for this clone. The V call is TRBV6-6, the J call TRBJ1-2; no reliable D call. Trimming took off 7 bases at V and 2 bases at J, with 11 bases between the two ends. Germline V lookup: CDR1 MNHNY, CDR2 SVGAGI (reference sequence). The CDR3 contains 13 residues. The CDR3 DNA is TGTGCCAGCACTCTCGGACTGAACTATGGCTACACCTTC. This codes for CASTLGLNYGYTF.

The gene calls are TRBV18 and TRBJ2-4, with 10 bases aligning to TRBD1. This CDR3 has 17 amino acids. The ends lost 1 base at V and 3 bases at J; junction bases unmatched: 6. Germline V lookup: CDR1 KGHSH, CDR2 LQKENI. For the CDR3, the DNA is TGTGCCAGCTCACCACTACGGACAGGGGGTGGCAAAAACATTCAGTACTTC. Protein: CASSPLRTGGGKNIQYF.

The rearrangement uses TRBV2 and TRBJ1-2; 7 bases fit TRBD1. CDR1 and CDR2 (germline): SNHLY, FYNNEI. V shed 8 bases and J 2 bases; nucleotides not matched to a gene: 11. CDR3 length: 15 residues. CDR3 DNA sequence: TGTGCCAGCTTAGAGTCAGGGGGATCCAACTATGGCTACACCTTC. It encodes CASLESGGSNYGYTF.

The chain is built from TRBV12-3 or TRBV12-4 and TRBJ2-7; 11 nucleotides align to TRBD1. The CDR3 loop spans 13 amino acids. V shed 6 bases, J shed 6 bases, and the junction held 4 bases outside the gene matches. The CDR3 region is CASSRDRGIEQYF. The CDR3 DNA reads TGTGCCAGCAGCCGGGACAGGGGGATCGAGCAGTACTTC.

CDR3 region: CSVQGQFSYEQYF. The DNA of the CDR3 is TGCAGCGTCCAAGGACAGTTCTCCTACGAGCAGTACTTC. The chain uses TRBV29-1 and TRBJ2-7; perhaps TRBD1 as D (6 bases). Trimming left V 6 bases short and J 0 bases short, with 12 bases between. This CDR3 is 13 amino acids long. Germline CDR1 reads SQVTM; CDR2 reads ANQGSEA.

CDR3 coding DNA: TGTGCCAGCAGCCAGAGGGAGGGAAACGAGCAGTACTTC. This translates into CASSQREGNEQYF. This chain uses TRBV3-1 (or the pseudogene TRBV3-2) with TRBJ2-7; TRBD2 aligns across 7 bases. Germline loops: CDR1 LGHDT, CDR2 YNNKEL (reference sequence). The CDR3 runs to 13 residues. With 3 bases clipped from V and 5 bases from J, the junction kept 4 bases outside the gene matches.

The chain links TRBV5-4 to TRBJ1-1; weak D call: TRBD1 (6 bases). The CDR3 is 12 amino acids. V gave up 4 bases and J gave up 8 bases, with 12 bases separating them. CDR1 and CDR2 from the germline V gene are SGHNT and YYREEE (reference sequence). The DNA for the CDR3 is TGTGCCAGCAGCCCAACCGGGACAGAAGCTTTCTTT. Translation: CASSPTGTEAFF.

The V call is TRBV27, the J call TRBJ2-2, with 7 bases lining up with TRBD1. This CDR3 has 14 amino acids. Germline values: CDR1 MNHEY, CDR2 SMNVEV (reference sequence). With V trimmed by 4 bases and J by 5 bases, 4 bases remained unmatched. CDR3 protein: CASSSHRGTGELFF. In DNA form, the CDR3 reads TGTGCCAGCAGTTCGCACAGGGGTACCGGGGAGCTGTTTTTT.

There are a few counts of this clone. The chain links TRBV6-5 to TRBJ1-1, with D tentatively TRBD1 (5 bases). CDR3 length equals 14 residues. The germline gives CDR1 MNHEY, CDR2 SVGAGI. V was pared by 2 bases and J by 4 bases, with 11 bases between. The CDR3 bases are TGTGCCAGCAGTTACGGTTCAGGGTTCACTGAAGCTTTCTTT. Translated, it gives CASSYGSGFTEAFF.

This clone was seen a single time. The gene calls are TRBV28 and TRBJ2-3, with 9 bases fitting TRBD2. This CDR3 comprises 16 residues. Trimming at V came to 5 bases and at J to 3 bases, leaving 9 bases not matched to a gene. The germline gives CDR1 MDHEN, CDR2 SYDVKM. CDR3 protein: CASSGSGREGTDTQYF. In DNA, the CDR3 is TGTGCCAGCAGTGGATCCGGGCGGGAGGGAACAGATACGCAGTATTTT.

V and J are TRBV6-1 and TRBJ2-7, with a weak D call TRBD2 (6 bases). The CDR3 is made up of 13 amino acids. Deletions cut 3 bases from V and 2 bases from J, with 8 bases between. Germline V gives CDR1 MNHNS, CDR2 SASEGT. This CDR3 is CASSDAGPYEQYF. CDR3 sequence (DNA): TGTGCCAGCAGTGACGCGGGGCCCTACGAGCAGTACTTC.